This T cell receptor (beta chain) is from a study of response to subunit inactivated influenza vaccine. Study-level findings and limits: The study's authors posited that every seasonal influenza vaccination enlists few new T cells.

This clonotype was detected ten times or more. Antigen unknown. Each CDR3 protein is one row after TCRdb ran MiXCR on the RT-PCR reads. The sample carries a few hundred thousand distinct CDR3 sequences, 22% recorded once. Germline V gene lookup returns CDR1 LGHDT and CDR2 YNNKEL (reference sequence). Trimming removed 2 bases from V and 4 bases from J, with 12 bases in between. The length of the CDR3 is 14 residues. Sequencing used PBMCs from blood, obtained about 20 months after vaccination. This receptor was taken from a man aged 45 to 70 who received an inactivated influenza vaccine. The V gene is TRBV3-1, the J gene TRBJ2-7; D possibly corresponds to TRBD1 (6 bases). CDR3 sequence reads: CASSQPGHPYEQYF. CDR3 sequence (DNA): TGTGCCAGCAGCCAACCGGGACACCCATACGAGCAGTACTTC.